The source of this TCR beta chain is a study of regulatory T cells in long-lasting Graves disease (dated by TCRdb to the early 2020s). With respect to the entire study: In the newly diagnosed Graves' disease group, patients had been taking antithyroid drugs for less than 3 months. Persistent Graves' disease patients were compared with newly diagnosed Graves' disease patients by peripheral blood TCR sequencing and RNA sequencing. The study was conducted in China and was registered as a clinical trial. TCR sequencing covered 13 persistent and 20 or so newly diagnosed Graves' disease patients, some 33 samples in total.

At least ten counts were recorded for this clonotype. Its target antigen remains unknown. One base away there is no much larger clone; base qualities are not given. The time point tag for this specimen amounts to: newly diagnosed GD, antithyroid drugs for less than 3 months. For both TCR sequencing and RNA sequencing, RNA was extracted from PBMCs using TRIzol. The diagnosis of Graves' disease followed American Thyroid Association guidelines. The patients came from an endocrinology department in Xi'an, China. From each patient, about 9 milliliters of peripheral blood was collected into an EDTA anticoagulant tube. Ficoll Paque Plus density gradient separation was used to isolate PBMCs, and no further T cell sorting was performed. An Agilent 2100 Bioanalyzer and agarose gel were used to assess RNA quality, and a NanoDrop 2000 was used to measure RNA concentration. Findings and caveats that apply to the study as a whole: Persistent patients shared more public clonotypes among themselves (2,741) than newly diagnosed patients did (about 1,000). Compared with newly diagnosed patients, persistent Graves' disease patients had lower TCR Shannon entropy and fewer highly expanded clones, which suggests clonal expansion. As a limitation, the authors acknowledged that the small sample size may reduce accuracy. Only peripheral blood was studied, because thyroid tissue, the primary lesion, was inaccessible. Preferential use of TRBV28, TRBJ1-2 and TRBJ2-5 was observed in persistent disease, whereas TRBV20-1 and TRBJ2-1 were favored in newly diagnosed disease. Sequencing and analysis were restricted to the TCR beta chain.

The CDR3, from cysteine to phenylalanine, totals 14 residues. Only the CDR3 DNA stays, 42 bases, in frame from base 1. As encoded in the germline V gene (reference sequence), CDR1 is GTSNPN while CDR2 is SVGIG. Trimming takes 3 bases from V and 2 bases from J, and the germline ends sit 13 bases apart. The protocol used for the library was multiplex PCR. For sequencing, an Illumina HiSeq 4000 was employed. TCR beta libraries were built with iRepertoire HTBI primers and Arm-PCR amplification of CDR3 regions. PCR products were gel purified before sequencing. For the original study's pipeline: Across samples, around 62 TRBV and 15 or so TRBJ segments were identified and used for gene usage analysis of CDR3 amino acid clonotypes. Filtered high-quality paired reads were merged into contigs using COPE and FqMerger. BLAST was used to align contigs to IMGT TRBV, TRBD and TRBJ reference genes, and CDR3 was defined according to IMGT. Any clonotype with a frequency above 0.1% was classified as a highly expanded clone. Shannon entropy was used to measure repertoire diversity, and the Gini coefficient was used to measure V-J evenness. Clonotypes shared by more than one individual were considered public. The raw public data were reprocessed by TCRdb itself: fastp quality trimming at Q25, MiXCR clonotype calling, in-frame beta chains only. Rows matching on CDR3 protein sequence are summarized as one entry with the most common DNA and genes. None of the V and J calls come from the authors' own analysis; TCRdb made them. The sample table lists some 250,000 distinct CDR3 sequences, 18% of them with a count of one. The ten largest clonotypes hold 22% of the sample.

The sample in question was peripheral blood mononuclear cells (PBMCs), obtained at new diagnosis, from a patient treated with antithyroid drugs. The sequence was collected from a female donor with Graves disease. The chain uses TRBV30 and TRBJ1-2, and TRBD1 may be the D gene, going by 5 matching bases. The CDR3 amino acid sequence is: CAWSPRGGNYGYTF. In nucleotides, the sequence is TGTGCCTGGAGCCCCCGGGGGGGGAACTATGGCTACACCTTC.